The clone carrying this T cell receptor (beta chain) was recorded once. Clones were sequenced by immunoSEQ multiplex PCR, and TCRdb holds only the in-frame ones, with some missing. The sample consists of some 100,000 clones, roughly 93% of them appearing once. Trimming left V 6 bases short and J 3 bases short, with 11 bases between. The CDR3 consists of 13 residues. The germline V gene has CDR1 MGHDK and CDR2 SYGVNS. The record originates from a study of control samples from healthy donors and cancer patients. This chain uses TRBV25-1 with TRBJ1-1, with D possibly matching TRBD1 (5 bases). Sequencing was performed on blood. The clonotype originates from a man aged 18-30 years in good health. As DNA, the CDR3 is TGTGCCAGCAGGCGAGGGGCGCACACTGAAGCTTTCTTT. Amino acids: CASRRGAHTEAFF. The whole variable domain, filled in from reference TRBV25-1 and TRBJ1-1, reads EADIYQTPRYLVIGTGKKITLECSQTMGHDKMYWYQQDPGMELHLIHYSYGVNSTEKGDLSSESTVSRIRTEHFPLTLESARPSHTSQYLCASRRGAHTEAFFGQGTRLTVV.